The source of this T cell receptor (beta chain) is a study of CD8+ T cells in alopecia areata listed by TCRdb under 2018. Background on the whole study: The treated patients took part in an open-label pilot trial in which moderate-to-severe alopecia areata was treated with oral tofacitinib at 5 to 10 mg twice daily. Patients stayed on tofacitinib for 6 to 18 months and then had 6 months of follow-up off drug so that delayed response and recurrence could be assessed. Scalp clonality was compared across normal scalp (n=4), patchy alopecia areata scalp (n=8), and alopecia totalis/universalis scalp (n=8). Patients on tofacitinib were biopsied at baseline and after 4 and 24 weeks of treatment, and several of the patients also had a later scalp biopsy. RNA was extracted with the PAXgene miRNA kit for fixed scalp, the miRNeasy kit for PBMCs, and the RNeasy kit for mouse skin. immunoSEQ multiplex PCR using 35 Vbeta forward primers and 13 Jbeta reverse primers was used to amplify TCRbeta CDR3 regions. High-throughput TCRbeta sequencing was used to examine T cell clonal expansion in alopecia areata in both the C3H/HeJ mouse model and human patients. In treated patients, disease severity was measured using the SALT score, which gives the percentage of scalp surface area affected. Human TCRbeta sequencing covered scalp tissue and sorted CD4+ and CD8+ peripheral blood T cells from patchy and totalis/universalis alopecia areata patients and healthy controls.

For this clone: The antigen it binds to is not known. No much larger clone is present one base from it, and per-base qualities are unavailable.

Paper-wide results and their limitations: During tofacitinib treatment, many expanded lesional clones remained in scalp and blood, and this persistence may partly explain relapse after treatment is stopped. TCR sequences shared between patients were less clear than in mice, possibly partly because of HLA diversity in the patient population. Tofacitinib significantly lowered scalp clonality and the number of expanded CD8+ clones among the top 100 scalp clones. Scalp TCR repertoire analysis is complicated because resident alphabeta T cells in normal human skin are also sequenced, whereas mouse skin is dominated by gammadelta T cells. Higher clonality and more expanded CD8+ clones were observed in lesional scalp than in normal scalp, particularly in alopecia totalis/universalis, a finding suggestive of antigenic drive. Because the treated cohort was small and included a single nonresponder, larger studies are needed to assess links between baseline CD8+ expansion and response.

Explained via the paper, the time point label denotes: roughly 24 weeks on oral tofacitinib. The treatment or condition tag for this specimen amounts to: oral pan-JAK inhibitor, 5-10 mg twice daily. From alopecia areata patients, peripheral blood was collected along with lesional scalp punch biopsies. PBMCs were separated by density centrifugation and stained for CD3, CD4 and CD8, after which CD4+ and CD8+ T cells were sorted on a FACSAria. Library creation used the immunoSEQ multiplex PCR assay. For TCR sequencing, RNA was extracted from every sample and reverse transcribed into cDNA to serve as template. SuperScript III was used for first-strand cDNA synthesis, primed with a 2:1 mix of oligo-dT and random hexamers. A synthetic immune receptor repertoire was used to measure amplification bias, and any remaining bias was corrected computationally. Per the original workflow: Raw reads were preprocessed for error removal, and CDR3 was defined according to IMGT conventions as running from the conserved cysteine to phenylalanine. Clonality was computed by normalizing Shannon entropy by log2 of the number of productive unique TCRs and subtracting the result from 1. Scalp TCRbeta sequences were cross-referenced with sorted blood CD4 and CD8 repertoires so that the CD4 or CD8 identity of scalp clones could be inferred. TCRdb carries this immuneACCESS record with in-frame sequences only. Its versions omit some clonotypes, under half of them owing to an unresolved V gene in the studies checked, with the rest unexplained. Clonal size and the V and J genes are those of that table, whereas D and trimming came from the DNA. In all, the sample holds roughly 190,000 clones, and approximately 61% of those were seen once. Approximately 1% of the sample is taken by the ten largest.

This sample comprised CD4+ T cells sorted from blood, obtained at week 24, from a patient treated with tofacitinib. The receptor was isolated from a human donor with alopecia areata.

For the CDR3, the sequence is CASSFAGASNQPQHF. The nucleotides read TGTGCCAGCAGTTTCGCGGGGGCAAGCAATCAGCCCCAGCATTTT. The chain couples TRBV27 to TRBJ1-5, with TRBD1 perhaps the D gene, on 6 matching bases. The trim is 3 bases for V and 1 base for J, with a gap of 10 bases between the germline ends. The CDR3 holds 15 amino acids from the cysteine to the phenylalanine. Just CDR3 DNA is preserved here, 45 bases in frame from base 1. CDR1 and CDR2 are drawn from the germline V gene (reference sequence): MNHEY, SMNVEV.